This TCR beta chain was found in a study of CD8 T cells in ankylosing spondylitis. This clonotype was seen many times. The antigen remains undetermined. Broader study findings: Clones linked to disease were reported to show significant enrichment in matched ankylosing spondylitis synovial fluid. Prior work had noted some motif variants in reactive arthritis blood and synovial fluid. Ankylosing spondylitis blood appeared to carry a characteristic TCR beta motif of roughly 8 highly homologous variants.

The germline gives CDR1 SGHRS, CDR2 YFSETQ. V was clipped by 3 bases and J by 1 base, with 7 bases between them. The CDR3 sequence is 14 residues long. Scientists made TCR beta libraries using quantitative 5'-RACE with molecular barcodes. TCRdb reanalysed the 5' RACE reads using MiXCR and keeps one entry per CDR3 protein. The data show approximately 140,000 distinct CDR3 sequences, 15% to 20% seen once. This receptor was identified in a male donor with ankylosing spondylitis. The chain couples TRBV5-1 to TRBJ2-2; D gene ambiguous. Sequencing was performed on blood, either unsorted or a sorted T cell fraction (not recorded which). The chain's CDR3 is CASSSNGNTGELFF. Here the CDR3 DNA reads TGCGCCAGCAGCTCGAATGGGAACACCGGGGAGCTGTTTTTT.